A selection of T cell receptor beta chains follows, all from one sample in a study of T-cell memory formation after mild COVID-19. TCRdb reanalysed the 5' RACE reads using MiXCR and keeps one entry per CDR3 protein. Here the sample spans 300,000 to 350,000 distinct CDR3 sequences, around 15% being singletons. Sequencing used PBMCs or a T cell subset sorted from them (not recorded which). These receptors came from a man younger than 35 who had mild COVID-19 (a few samples of this study predate the infection). Cell type and time point are not known. Each CDR3 is given with its conserved first and last residue. Each record gives: J gene, clone size, D gene, V gene, CDR3 protein, CDR3 DNA. A D gene is named only where the DNA matches it firmly. Clone size is given for some rows only: seen once, a few or many times, or a class if the clone is expanded.

j_gene: TRBJ2-7
abundance: few
d_gene: .
v_gene: TRBV14
CDR3aa: CASSSGTSGPSYEQYF
CDR3nt: TGTGCCAGCAGCTCAGGTACATCCGGGCCCTCCTACGAGCAGTACTTC

j_gene: TRBJ2-3
abundance: .
d_gene: TRBD1
v_gene: TRBV20-1
CDR3aa: CSGGGQGTDTQYF
CDR3nt: TGCAGCGGTGGGGGACAGGGCACAGATACGCAGTATTTT

j_gene: TRBJ2-1
abundance: few
d_gene: TRBD1
v_gene: TRBV7-2
CDR3aa: CASRFTGTGQFF
CDR3nt: TGTGCCAGCAGGTTCACCGGGACAGGGCAGTTCTTC

j_gene: TRBJ1-1
abundance: .
d_gene: .
v_gene: TRBV6-2/TRBV6-3
CDR3aa: CASSYRSLNTEAFF
CDR3nt: TGTGCCAGCAGTTACCGGTCCCTTAACACTGAAGCTTTCTTT

j_gene: TRBJ2-3
abundance: few
d_gene: .
v_gene: TRBV5-1
CDR3aa: CASKERGDTQYF
CDR3nt: TGCGCCAGCAAGGAGAGAGGGGATACGCAGTATTTT

j_gene: TRBJ2-7
abundance: many
d_gene: TRBD1
v_gene: TRBV6-1
CDR3aa: CASSEGTGGSYEQYF
CDR3nt: TGTGCCAGCAGTGAAGGGACAGGGGGCTCGTATGAGCAGTACTTC

j_gene: TRBJ1-2
abundance: .
d_gene: TRBD1
v_gene: TRBV27
CDR3aa: CASSTGQGAYGYTF
CDR3nt: TGTGCCAGCAGCACGGGACAGGGGGCCTATGGCTACACCTTC

j_gene: TRBJ2-7
abundance: many
d_gene: .
v_gene: TRBV29-1
CDR3aa: CSVEVVGTYPYEQYF
CDR3nt: TGCAGCGTTGAAGTTGTCGGGACATACCCCTACGAGCAGTACTTC

j_gene: TRBJ1-6
abundance: few
d_gene: .
v_gene: TRBV6-5
CDR3aa: CASSYSGRGNSPLHF
CDR3nt: TGTGCCAGCAGTTACTCAGGACGGGGGAATTCACCCCTCCACTTT

j_gene: TRBJ2-3
abundance: .
d_gene: TRBD2
v_gene: TRBV24-1
CDR3aa: CATSDSAPNGTSGGCTDTQYF
CDR3nt: TGTGCCACCAGTGATTCAGCCCCCAACGGGACTAGCGGGGGCTGCACAGATACGCAGTATTTT

j_gene: TRBJ2-6
abundance: many
d_gene: .
v_gene: TRBV14
CDR3aa: CASSHPRSRRSSGANVLTF
CDR3nt: TGTGCCAGCAGCCATCCAAGGAGCAGGCGAAGCTCTGGGGCCAACGTCCTGACTTTC

j_gene: TRBJ2-1
abundance: .
d_gene: .
v_gene: TRBV2
CDR3aa: CANVRGSSYNEQFF
CDR3nt: TGTGCCAACGTTAGGGGTAGCTCCTACAATGAGCAGTTCTTC

j_gene: TRBJ2-1
abundance: .
d_gene: .
v_gene: TRBV2
CDR3aa: CASRITMVKQFF
CDR3nt: TGTGCCAGCAGGATCACTATGGTGAAGCAGTTCTTC

j_gene: TRBJ2-1
abundance: .
d_gene: .
v_gene: TRBV7-9
CDR3aa: CASSATLLGQFF
CDR3nt: TGTGCCAGCAGCGCAACCTTATTGGGGCAGTTCTTC

j_gene: TRBJ2-1
abundance: few
d_gene: TRBD2
v_gene: TRBV15
CDR3aa: CATLLAGGHEQFF
CDR3nt: TGTGCCACCCTACTAGCGGGGGGTCATGAGCAGTTCTTC

j_gene: TRBJ1-6
abundance: few
d_gene: .
v_gene: TRBV6-1
CDR3aa: CACSDTGLRSPLHF
CDR3nt: TGTGCCTGCTCGGATACAGGGTTACGGTCACCCCTCCACTTT

j_gene: TRBJ1-5
abundance: .
d_gene: .
v_gene: TRBV6-5
CDR3aa: CASKEDGNQPQHF
CDR3nt: TGTGCCAGCAAGGAAGACGGCAATCAGCCCCAGCATTTT

j_gene: TRBJ1-1
abundance: .
d_gene: .
v_gene: TRBV3-1
CDR3aa: CASSQDGRVTEAFF
CDR3nt: TGTGCCAGCAGCCAAGATGGTCGGGTCACTGAAGCTTTCTTT

j_gene: TRBJ2-5
abundance: few
d_gene: .
v_gene: TRBV24-1
CDR3aa: CATSDLWETQYF
CDR3nt: TGTGCCACCAGTGATTTATGGGAGACCCAGTACTTC

j_gene: TRBJ2-4
abundance: few
d_gene: TRBD1
v_gene: TRBV6-6
CDR3aa: CASSPGTGAAKNIQYF
CDR3nt: TGTGCCAGCAGTCCCGGGACAGGGGCAGCCAAAAACATTCAGTACTTC

j_gene: TRBJ1-2
abundance: .
d_gene: TRBD1
v_gene: TRBV7-2
CDR3aa: CASSLTGGDNYGYTF
CDR3nt: TGTGCCAGCAGCCTCACAGGGGGCGATAACTATGGCTACACCTTC

j_gene: TRBJ2-1
abundance: few
d_gene: TRBD2
v_gene: TRBV6-5
CDR3aa: CASSLPGGAGNEQFF
CDR3nt: TGTGCCAGCAGTTTGCCCGGGGGGGCGGGGAATGAGCAGTTCTTC

j_gene: TRBJ2-1
abundance: .
d_gene: .
v_gene: TRBV6-2/TRBV6-3
CDR3aa: CASRTKGLSGPGNEQFF
CDR3nt: TGTGCCAGCAGGACTAAAGGGCTTAGCGGTCCGGGCAATGAGCAGTTCTTC

j_gene: TRBJ2-6
abundance: many
d_gene: .
v_gene: TRBV7-3
CDR3aa: CASSLSSGANVLTF
CDR3nt: TGTGCCAGCAGCTTAAGCTCTGGGGCCAACGTCCTGACTTTC

j_gene: TRBJ2-2
abundance: few
d_gene: .
v_gene: TRBV2
CDR3aa: CASSEGGTANTGELFF
CDR3nt: TGTGCCAGCAGTGAAGGGGGGACCGCTAACACCGGGGAGCTGTTTTTT

j_gene: TRBJ1-5
abundance: few
d_gene: .
v_gene: TRBV20-1
CDR3aa: CSARDPGQIWPQHF
CDR3nt: TGCAGTGCTAGAGATCCAGGACAGATTTGGCCCCAGCATTTT

j_gene: TRBJ2-5
abundance: .
d_gene: TRBD1
v_gene: TRBV4-3
CDR3aa: CASSRGTGELSRETQYF
CDR3nt: TGCGCCAGCAGCCGGGGGACAGGGGAATTAAGCAGGGAGACCCAGTACTTC

j_gene: TRBJ1-5
abundance: few
d_gene: .
v_gene: TRBV10-3
CDR3aa: CAISEVGAGNQPQHF
CDR3nt: TGTGCCATCAGTGAGGTAGGAGCGGGCAATCAGCCCCAGCATTTT

j_gene: TRBJ1-2
abundance: few
d_gene: .
v_gene: TRBV5-1
CDR3aa: CASSSGRYGYTF
CDR3nt: TGCGCCAGCAGCTCGGGACGGTATGGCTACACCTTC

j_gene: TRBJ2-7
abundance: many
d_gene: .
v_gene: TRBV11-2
CDR3aa: CASSLSRQPYEQYF
CDR3nt: TGTGCCAGCAGCTTATCCAGACAGCCGTACGAGCAGTACTTC

j_gene: TRBJ2-2
abundance: few
d_gene: .
v_gene: TRBV27
CDR3aa: CASSSVLSGELFF
CDR3nt: TGTGCCAGCAGTTCAGTGTTGAGCGGGGAGCTGTTTTTT

j_gene: TRBJ2-2
abundance: .
d_gene: .
v_gene: TRBV2
CDR3aa: CASRRGTSGELFF
CDR3nt: TGTGCCAGCAGGAGGGGGACGAGCGGGGAGCTGTTTTTT

j_gene: TRBJ2-7
abundance: .
d_gene: .
v_gene: TRBV15
CDR3aa: CATSRARTPFEQYF
CDR3nt: TGTGCCACCAGCAGAGCGCGGACTCCTTTCGAGCAGTACTTC

j_gene: TRBJ2-5
abundance: .
d_gene: TRBD1
v_gene: TRBV7-6
CDR3aa: CASSSLGGQGREETQYF
CDR3nt: TGTGCCAGCAGCAGCTTAGGGGGACAGGGGAGAGAGGAGACCCAGTACTTC

j_gene: TRBJ2-1
abundance: .
d_gene: TRBD2
v_gene: TRBV7-3
CDR3aa: CASSPVSRLAGAYNEQFF
CDR3nt: TGTGCCAGCAGCCCCGTCTCCCGGCTAGCGGGGGCCTACAATGAGCAGTTCTTC